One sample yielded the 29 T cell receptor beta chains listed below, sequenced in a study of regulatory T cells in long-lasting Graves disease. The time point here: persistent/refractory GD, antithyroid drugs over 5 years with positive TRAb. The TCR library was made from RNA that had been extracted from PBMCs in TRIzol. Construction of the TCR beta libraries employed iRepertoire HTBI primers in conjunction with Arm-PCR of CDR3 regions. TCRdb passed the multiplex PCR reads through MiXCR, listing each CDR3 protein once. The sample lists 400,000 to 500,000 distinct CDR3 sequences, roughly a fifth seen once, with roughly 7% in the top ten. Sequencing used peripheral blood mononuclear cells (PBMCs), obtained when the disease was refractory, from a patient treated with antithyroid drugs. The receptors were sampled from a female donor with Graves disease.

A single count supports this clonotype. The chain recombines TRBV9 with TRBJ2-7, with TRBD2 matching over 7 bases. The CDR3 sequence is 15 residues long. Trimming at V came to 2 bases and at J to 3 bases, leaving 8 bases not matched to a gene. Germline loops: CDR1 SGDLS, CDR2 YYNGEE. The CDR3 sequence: CASSVEEGGSYEQYF. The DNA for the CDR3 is TGTGCCAGCAGCGTGGAGGAGGGAGGGAGCTACGAGCAGTACTTC.

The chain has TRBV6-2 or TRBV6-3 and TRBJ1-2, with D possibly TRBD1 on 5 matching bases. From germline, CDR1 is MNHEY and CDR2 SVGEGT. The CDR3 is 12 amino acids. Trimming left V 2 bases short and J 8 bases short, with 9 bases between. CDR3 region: CASSYQGRGYTF. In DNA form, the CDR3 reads TGTGCCAGCAGTTACCAGGGACGGGGCTACACCTTC.

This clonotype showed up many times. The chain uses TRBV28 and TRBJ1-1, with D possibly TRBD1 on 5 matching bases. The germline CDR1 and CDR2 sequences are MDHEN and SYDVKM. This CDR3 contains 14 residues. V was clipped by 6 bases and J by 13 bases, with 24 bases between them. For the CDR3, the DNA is TGTGCCAGCAGAATGCCGGGAGGCCAGAAGAGGGGTTTCTTT. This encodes CASRMPGGQKRGFF.

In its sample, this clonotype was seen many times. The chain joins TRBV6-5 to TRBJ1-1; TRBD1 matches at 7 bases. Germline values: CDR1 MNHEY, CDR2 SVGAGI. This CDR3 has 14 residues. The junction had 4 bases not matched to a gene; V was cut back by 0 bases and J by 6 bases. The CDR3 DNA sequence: TGTGCCAGCAGTTACTCGAGACAGGGCTCTGAAGCTTTCTTT. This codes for CASSYSRQGSEAFF.

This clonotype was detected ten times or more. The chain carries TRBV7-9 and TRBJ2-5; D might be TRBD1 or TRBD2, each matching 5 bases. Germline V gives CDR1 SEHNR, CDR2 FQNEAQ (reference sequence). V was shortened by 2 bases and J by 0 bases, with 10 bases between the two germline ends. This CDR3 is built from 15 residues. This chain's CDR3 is CASSLNRGYQETQYF. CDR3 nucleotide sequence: TGTGCCAGCAGCTTAAACCGGGGCTACCAAGAGACCCAGTACTTC.

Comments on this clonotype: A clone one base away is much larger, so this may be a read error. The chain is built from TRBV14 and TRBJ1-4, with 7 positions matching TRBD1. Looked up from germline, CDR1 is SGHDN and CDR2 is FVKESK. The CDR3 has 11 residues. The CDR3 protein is CGSRGEGKLFF. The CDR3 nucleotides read TGTGGCAGCAGGGGGGAAGGAAAACTGTTTTTT.

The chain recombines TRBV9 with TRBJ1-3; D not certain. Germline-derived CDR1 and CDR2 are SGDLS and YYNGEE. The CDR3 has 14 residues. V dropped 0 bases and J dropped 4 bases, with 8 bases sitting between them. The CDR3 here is CASSVEAMGNTIYF. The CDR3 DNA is TGTGCCAGCAGCGTAGAGGCCATGGGAAACACCATATATTTT. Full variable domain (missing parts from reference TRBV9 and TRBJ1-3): DSGVTQTPKHLITATGQRVTLRCSPRSGDLSVYWYQQSLDQGLQFLIQYYNGEERAKGNILERFSAQQFPDLHSELNLSSLELGDSALYFCASSVEAMGNTIYFGEGSWLTVV.

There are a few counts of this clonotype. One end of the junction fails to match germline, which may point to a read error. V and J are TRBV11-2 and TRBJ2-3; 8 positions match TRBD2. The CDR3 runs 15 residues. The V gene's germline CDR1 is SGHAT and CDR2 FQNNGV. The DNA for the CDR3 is TGTGCCAGCACCTTAGCGGGGCGAAGCACAGATACGCAGTATTTT. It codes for CASTLAGRSTDTQYF.

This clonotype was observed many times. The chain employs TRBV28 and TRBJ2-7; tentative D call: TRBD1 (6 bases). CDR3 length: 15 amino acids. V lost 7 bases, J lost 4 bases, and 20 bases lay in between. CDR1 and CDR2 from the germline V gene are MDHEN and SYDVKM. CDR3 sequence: CASNPTPGQLYEQYF. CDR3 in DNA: TGTGCCAGCAACCCCACCCCCGGACAGCTTTACGAGCAGTACTTC.

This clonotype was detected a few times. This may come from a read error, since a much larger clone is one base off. The DNA for the CDR3 is TGTGTCAGCAGTTACCGACTAGCGGGAGATATTTCCGGGGAGCTGTTTTTT. Encoded protein: CVSSYRLAGDISGELFF. The chain is built from TRBV28 and TRBJ2-2; TRBD2 matches at 12 bases. This CDR3 is 17 amino acids long. CDR1 MDHEN and CDR2 SYDVKM come from the germline V gene.

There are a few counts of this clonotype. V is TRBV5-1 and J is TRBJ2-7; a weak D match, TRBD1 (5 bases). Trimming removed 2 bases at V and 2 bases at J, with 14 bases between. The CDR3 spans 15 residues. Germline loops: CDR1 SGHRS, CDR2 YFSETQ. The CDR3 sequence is CASSFDRNRPYEQYF. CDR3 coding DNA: TGCGCCAGCAGCTTTGACCGGAACAGGCCCTACGAGCAGTACTTC.

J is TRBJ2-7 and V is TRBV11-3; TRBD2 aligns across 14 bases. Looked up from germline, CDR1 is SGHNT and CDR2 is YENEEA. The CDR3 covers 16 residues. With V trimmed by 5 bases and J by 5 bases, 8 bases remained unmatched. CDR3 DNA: TGTGCCAGCAGCCCGGGACTAGCGGGAGTCCCCCACGAGCAGTACTTC. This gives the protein CASSPGLAGVPHEQYF.

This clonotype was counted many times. Here the CDR3 DNA reads TGTGCCAGCAGTTTATATCCAGGGACCTATGGCTACACCTTC. It yields the protein CASSLYPGTYGYTF. The J gene is TRBJ1-2, the V gene TRBV28; a possible D gene is TRBD1 (5 bases). The CDR3 has 14 residues. Trimming took 1 base from V and 4 from J, leaving 10 bases between them. Germline V gene sequence: CDR1 MDHEN, CDR2 SYDVKM.

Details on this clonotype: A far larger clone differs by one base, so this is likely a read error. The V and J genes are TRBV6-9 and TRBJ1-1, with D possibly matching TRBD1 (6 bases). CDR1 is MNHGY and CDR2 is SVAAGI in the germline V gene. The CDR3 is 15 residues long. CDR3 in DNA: TGTGCCAGCAGTTACAGGGGAGGTCGGAACACTGGAGCTTTCTTT. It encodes CASSYRGGRNTGAFF.

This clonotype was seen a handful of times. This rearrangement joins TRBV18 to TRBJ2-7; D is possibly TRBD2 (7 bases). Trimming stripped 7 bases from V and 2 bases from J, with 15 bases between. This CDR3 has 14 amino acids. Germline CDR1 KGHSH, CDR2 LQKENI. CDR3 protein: CASCEGGPTYEQYF. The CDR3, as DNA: TGTGCCAGCTGCGAGGGGGGGCCGACCTACGAGCAGTACTTC.

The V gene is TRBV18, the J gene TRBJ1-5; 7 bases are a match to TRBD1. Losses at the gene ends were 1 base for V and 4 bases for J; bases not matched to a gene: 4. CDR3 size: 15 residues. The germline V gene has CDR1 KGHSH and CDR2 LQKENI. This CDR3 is CASSPQTGANQPQHF. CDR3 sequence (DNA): TGTGCCAGCTCACCACAAACAGGGGCTAATCAGCCCCAGCATTTT.

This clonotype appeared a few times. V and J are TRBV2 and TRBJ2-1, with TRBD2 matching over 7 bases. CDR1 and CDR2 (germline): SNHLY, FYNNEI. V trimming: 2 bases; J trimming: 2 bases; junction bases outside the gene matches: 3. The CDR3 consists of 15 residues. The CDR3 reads CASSELGGTYNEQFF. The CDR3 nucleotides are TGTGCCAGCAGTGAATTGGGGGGGACCTACAATGAGCAGTTCTTC.

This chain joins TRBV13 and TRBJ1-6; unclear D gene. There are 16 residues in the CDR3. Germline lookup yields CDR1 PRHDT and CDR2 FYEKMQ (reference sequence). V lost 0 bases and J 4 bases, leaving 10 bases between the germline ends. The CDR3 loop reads CASSLGQRLYNSPLHF. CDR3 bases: TGTGCCAGCAGCTTAGGTCAGAGACTTTATAATTCACCCCTCCACTTT.

Here the CDR3 reads CASSETGRPQFF. The CDR3 DNA reads as TGTGCCAGCAGTGAGACAGGTCGCCCGCAGTTCTTC. The chain has TRBV6-1 and TRBJ2-1, with D possibly matching TRBD1 (6 bases). Trimming took off 3 bases at V and 12 bases at J, with 12 bases between the two ends. Germline assignment: CDR1 MNHNS and CDR2 SASEGT. This CDR3 is built from 12 residues.

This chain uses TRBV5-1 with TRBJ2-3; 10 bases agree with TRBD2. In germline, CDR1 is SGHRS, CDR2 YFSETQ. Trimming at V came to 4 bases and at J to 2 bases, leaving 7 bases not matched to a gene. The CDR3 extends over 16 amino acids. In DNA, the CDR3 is TGCGCCAGCAGCGAAGGACTAGCGGAGTTCACAGATACGCAGTATTTT. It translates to CASSEGLAEFTDTQYF.

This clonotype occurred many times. CDR3 residues: CASSVGLAGSRETQYF. CDR3 nucleotide sequence: TGTGCCAGCAGCGTTGGACTAGCGGGAAGCAGAGAGACCCAGTACTTC. This chain connects TRBV11-3 to TRBJ2-5, with TRBD2 matching over 12 bases. Germline trimming cut 5 bases from V and 4 bases from J; bases unmatched to any gene: 8. Germline-derived CDR1 and CDR2 are SGHNT and YENEEA. The CDR3 consists of 16 residues. Filled out from reference TRBV11-3 and TRBJ2-5, the complete variable domain reads EAGVVQSPRYKIIEKKQPVAFWCNPISGHNTLYWYLQNLGQGPELLIRYENEEAVDDSQLPKDRFSAERLKGVDSTLKIQPAELGDSAVYLCASSVGLAGSRETQYFGPGTRLLVL.

CDR3 sequence reads: CASSLGQGSPDTQYF. The CDR3 DNA reads TGTGCCAGCAGTTTGGGGCAGGGGTCCCCAGATACGCAGTATTTT. The chain links TRBV12-3 or TRBV12-4 to TRBJ2-3; D possibly corresponds to TRBD1 (6 bases). The V and J ends lost 3 bases and 4 bases respectively, with 14 bases between them. The CDR3 is made up of 15 amino acids.

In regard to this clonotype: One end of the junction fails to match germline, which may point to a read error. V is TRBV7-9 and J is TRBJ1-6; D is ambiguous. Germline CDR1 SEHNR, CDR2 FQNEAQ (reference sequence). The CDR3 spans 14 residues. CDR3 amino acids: CASSLVGQSSSLHF. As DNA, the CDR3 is TGTGCCAGCAGCTTAGTCGGGCAGAGTTCATCCCTCCACTTT.

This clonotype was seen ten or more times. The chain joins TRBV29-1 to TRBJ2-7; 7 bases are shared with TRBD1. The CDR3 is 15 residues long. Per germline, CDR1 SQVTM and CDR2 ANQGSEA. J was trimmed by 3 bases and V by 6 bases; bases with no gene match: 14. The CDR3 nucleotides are TGCAGCGTGAGGGAACAGGGGAACCTGAACTACGAGCAGTACTTC. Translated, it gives CSVREQGNLNYEQYF.

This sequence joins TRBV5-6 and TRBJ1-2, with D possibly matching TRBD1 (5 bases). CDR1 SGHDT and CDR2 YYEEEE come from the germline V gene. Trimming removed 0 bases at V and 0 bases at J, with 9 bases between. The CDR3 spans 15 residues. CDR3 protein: CASSLARGPNYGYTF. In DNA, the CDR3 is TGTGCCAGCAGCTTGGCACGGGGACCTAACTATGGCTACACCTTC.

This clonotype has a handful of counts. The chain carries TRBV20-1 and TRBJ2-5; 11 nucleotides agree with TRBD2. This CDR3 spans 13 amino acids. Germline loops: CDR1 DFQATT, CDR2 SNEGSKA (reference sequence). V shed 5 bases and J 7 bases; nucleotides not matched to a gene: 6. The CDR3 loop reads CSAPLAGVGTQYF. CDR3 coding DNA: TGCAGTGCTCCACTAGCGGGAGTGGGGACCCAGTACTTC.

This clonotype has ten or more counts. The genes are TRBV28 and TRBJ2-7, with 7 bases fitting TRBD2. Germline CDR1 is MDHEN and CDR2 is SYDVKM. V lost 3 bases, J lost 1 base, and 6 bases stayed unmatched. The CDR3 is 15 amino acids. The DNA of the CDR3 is TGTGCCAGCAGTTTGGTACCGGGGGGATCCTACGAGCAGTACTTC. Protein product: CASSLVPGGSYEQYF.

The CDR3 DNA follows: TGTGCCAGCAGTGACTCCGAGCATTATCGGCCCCAGCATTTT. It encodes CASSDSEHYRPQHF. The gene calls are TRBV6-1 and TRBJ1-5, with unresolved D. Germline loops: CDR1 MNHNS, CDR2 SASEGT. V was cut by 3 bases and J by 9 bases, with 15 bases left in between. The CDR3 has 14 amino acids.

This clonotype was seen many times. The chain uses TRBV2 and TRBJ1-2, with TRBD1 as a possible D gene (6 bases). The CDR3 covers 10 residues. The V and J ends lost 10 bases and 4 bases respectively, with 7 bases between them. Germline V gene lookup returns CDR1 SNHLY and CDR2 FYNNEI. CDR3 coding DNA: TGTGCCATCAGGGGCTATGGCTACACCTTC. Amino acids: CAIRGYGYTF.